This TCR beta chain stems from a study of technical replicates of blood from several donors. The method was immunoSEQ multiplex PCR; TCRdb's version includes in-frame clones alone and lacks a portion of them. The sample records 65,000 to 85,000 clones, around 90% being singletons. This receptor was identified in a human donor in good health. Specimen: T cells isolated from PBMCs.

CDR3 DNA sequence: TGTGCCAGCAGTGTGGTGAGAGCCCCTAGCACAGATACGCAGTATTTT. It is translated as CASSVVRAPSTDTQYF. This chain links TRBV6-4 with TRBJ2-3; D gene unclear. CDR1 is MRHNA and CDR2 is SNTAGT in the germline V gene. The CDR3 is 16 amino acids. Trimming removed 4 bases at V and 0 bases at J, with 14 bases between.